Presented here are 16 T cell receptor beta chains from one specimen sequenced in a study of regulatory T cells in long-lasting Graves disease. The time point was: persistent/refractory GD, antithyroid drugs over 5 years with positive TRAb. After RNA was extracted from PBMCs, the TCR library was made from it. Through Arm-PCR of CDR3 regions and iRepertoire HTBI primers, TCR beta libraries were built. TCRdb processed the multiplex PCR reads anew with MiXCR; each CDR3 protein has one entry. The profile shows 350,000 to 450,000 distinct CDR3 sequences, about 21% of them singletons. The source material was peripheral blood mononuclear cells (PBMCs), sampled when the disease was refractory, from a patient treated with antithyroid drugs. The receptors come from a female donor with Graves disease.

The chain links TRBV10-1 to TRBJ2-5; 8 bases are shared with TRBD1. This CDR3 comprises 16 residues. From germline, CDR1 is WNHNN and CDR2 SYGVQD (reference sequence). The V gene end was trimmed by 2 bases and the J gene end by 1 base; junction bases not matched to a gene: 6. The CDR3 DNA is TGCGCCAGCAGTGAGCCCCGCGGGACAGGCCAAGAGACCCAGTACTTC. Encoded protein: CASSEPRGTGQETQYF.

Worth noting for this clonotype: Sequence at one end of the junction differs from germline and may be a read error. The chain couples TRBV6-2 or TRBV6-3 to TRBJ2-1; TRBD1 is a possible D gene (5 bases). This CDR3 contains 13 residues. The germline V gene has CDR1 MNHEY and CDR2 SVGEGT. The CDR3 region is CVSVSGSYNEQFF. The CDR3 bases are TGTGTCAGCGTTTCAGGGTCCTACAATGAGCAGTTCTTC.

The J gene is TRBJ2-7, the V gene TRBV6-1; 8 bases fit TRBD1. Germline V gene lookup returns CDR1 MNHNS and CDR2 SASEGT. CDR3 length equals 14 residues. Unmatched junction bases numbered 6, after V lost 4 bases and J lost 4 bases. Here the CDR3 DNA reads TGTGCCAGCAGTGTAGGACAGGGAAGGTACGAGCAGTACTTC. Its protein product is CASSVGQGRYEQYF.

This clonotype came up many times. The rearrangement links TRBV11-2 to TRBJ2-5; maybe TRBD2 (6 bases). The CDR3 length is 14 residues. Germline CDR1 and CDR2: SGHAT and FQNNGV. V was cut by 2 bases and J by 5 bases, with 12 bases left in between. The CDR3 DNA follows: TGTGCCAGCAGCTTACTCAACGGGGGTGAGACCCAGTACTTC. This codes for CASSLLNGGETQYF.

This clonotype has more than one count but fewer than ten. The V gene is TRBV5-1, the J gene TRBJ1-1; D gene ambiguous. The V end lost 0 bases, the J end lost 0 bases, and 6 bases lay between the germline ends. Per germline, CDR1 SGHRS and CDR2 YFSETQ. The CDR3 is 14 amino acids. The CDR3 is CASSLVQLNTEAFF. CDR3 bases: TGCGCCAGCAGCTTGGTACAGTTGAACACTGAAGCTTTCTTT. Full variable domain (rest looked up from reference TRBV5-1 and TRBJ1-1): KAGVTQTPRYLIKTRGQQVTLSCSPISGHRSVSWYQQTPGQGLQFLFEYFSETQRNKGNFPGRFSGRQFSNSRSEMNVSTLELGDSALYLCASSLVQLNTEAFFGQGTRLTVV.

This clonotype was detected ten times or more. The rearrangement links TRBV5-6 to TRBJ2-5, with 9 nucleotides matching TRBD2. This CDR3 is 15 amino acids long. J gave up 1 base and V 4 bases, and 5 bases lay outside the gene matches. Looked up from germline, CDR1 is SGHDT and CDR2 is YYEEEE. The CDR3 DNA sequence: TGTGCCAGCAGCGGCGGGACTAGCCGCCAAGAGACCCAGTACTTC. Translation: CASSGGTSRQETQYF.

The CDR3 sequence: CASSFSVGGSYEQYF. In DNA form, the CDR3 reads TGTGCCAGCAGTTTCAGTGTGGGCGGGTCGTACGAGCAGTACTTC. The chain carries TRBV27 and TRBJ2-7, with D perhaps TRBD2 (5 bases). This CDR3 spans 15 amino acids. Per the germline V gene, CDR1 is MNHEY and CDR2 is SMNVEV (reference sequence). The germline V and J ends were trimmed by 3 bases and 4 bases, with 16 bases remaining between them.

This clonotype showed up many times. The chain recombines TRBV24-1 with TRBJ1-5, with 9 bases that match TRBD1. Germline CDR1 KGHDR, CDR2 SFDVKD. The CDR3 is made up of 14 amino acids. V gave up 12 bases and J gave up 2 bases; unmatched junction bases: 7. CDR3 coding DNA: TGTGCCTCGGCGACAGGGGGTGGCAATCAGCCCCAGCATTTT. It codes for CASATGGGNQPQHF.

In this sample, this clonotype turned up many times. The chain uses TRBV28 and TRBJ1-1; 10 nucleotides line up with TRBD1. V lost 5 bases and J lost 4; bases outside the gene matches: 4. This CDR3 spans 14 amino acids. Germline values: CDR1 MDHEN, CDR2 SYDVKM. Here the CDR3 DNA reads TGTGCCAGCAGTACCCGGACAGGGGGCACTGAAGCTTTCTTT. Protein product: CASSTRTGGTEAFF.

The V and J genes are TRBV25-1 and TRBJ1-1, with a possible D match to TRBD1 (5 bases). Trimming left V 2 bases short and J 7 bases short, with 17 bases between. Germline CDR1 MGHDK, CDR2 SYGVNS. The CDR3 sequence is 15 residues long. As DNA, the CDR3 is TGTGCCAGCAGTGAACCGGGGGACCGACGATTTGAAGCTTTCTTT. This encodes CASSEPGDRRFEAFF.

The table lists this clonotype with many counts. The rearrangement links TRBV12-3 or TRBV12-4 to TRBJ2-5, with D perhaps TRBD2 (6 bases). V was shortened by 3 bases and J by 4 bases, with 15 bases between the two germline ends. The CDR3 sequence is 15 residues long. The CDR3 region is CASSFLATRAETQYF. The DNA for the CDR3 is TGTGCCAGCAGTTTTCTCGCGACTAGAGCAGAGACCCAGTACTTC.

This clonotype turned up a few times. The J gene is TRBJ1-5, the V gene TRBV6-2 or TRBV6-3; D gene uncertain. This CDR3 is 13 amino acids long. Deletions cut 5 bases from V and 7 bases from J, with 12 bases between. Germline V gives CDR1 MNHEY, CDR2 SVGEGT. The CDR3 loop reads CASSAREGQPQHF. The CDR3 coding sequence is TGTGCCAGCAGTGCCCGGGAAGGGCAGCCCCAGCATTTT.

This chain joins TRBV29-1 and TRBJ2-1; 9 bases fit TRBD2. CDR3 size: 15 residues. Germline V CDR1 and CDR2: SQVTM, ANQGSEA. Trimming at V came to 7 bases and at J to 2 bases, leaving 9 bases not matched to a gene. CDR3 in amino acids: CSAPGGGRAYNEQFF. Written as DNA, the CDR3 is TGCAGCGCCCCGGGGGGCGGGAGGGCCTACAATGAGCAGTTCTTC.

This clonotype was seen more than once but under ten times. V and J are TRBV19 and TRBJ1-2; D unresolved. Germline CDR1 LNHDA, CDR2 SQIVND (reference sequence). This CDR3 has 13 residues. Trimming stripped 3 bases from V and 6 bases from J, with 11 bases between. The CDR3 protein is CASSIGGWNGYTF. DNA of the CDR3: TGTGCCAGTAGTATTGGCGGGTGGAATGGCTACACCTTC.

Notes on this clonotype: A clone one base away is much larger, so this may be a read error. The chain carries TRBV2 and TRBJ2-2, with D maybe TRBD1 (5 bases). There are 15 residues in the CDR3. Trimming took 10 bases from V and 0 from J, leaving 15 bases between them. Germline-derived CDR1 and CDR2 are SNHLY and FYNNEI. The CDR3 is CANILDNSNTGELFF. The CDR3 region has the DNA TGTGCCAACATCTTGGACAACTCGAACACCGGGGAGCTGTTTTTT. Filled out from reference TRBV2 and TRBJ2-2, the complete variable domain reads EPEVTQTPSHQVTQMGQEVILRCVPISNHLYFYWYRQILGQKVEFLVSFYNNEISEKSEIFDDQFSVERPDGSNFTLKIRSTKLEDSAMYFCANILDNSNTGELFFGEGSRLTVL.

The chain links TRBV5-6 to TRBJ2-5; D gene uncertain. Looked up from germline, CDR1 is SGHDT and CDR2 is YYEEEE. The CDR3 has 12 amino acids. V lost 3 bases and J 5 bases, leaving 8 bases between the germline ends. DNA for the CDR3: TGTGCCAGCAGCTCCCCGTGGGAGACCCAGTACTTC. It yields the protein CASSSPWETQYF.